This entry concerns a single TCR beta chain. Its antigen remains unidentified. There are 12 residues in the CDR3. V was cut by 11 bases and J by 7 bases, with 17 bases left in between. Germline V gene lookup returns CDR1 MNHEY and CDR2 SVGAGI. Reverse transcription of about 0.5 ug total RNA with a constant-region primer produced TCR beta cDNA. Libraries for TCR beta were built through three nested multiplex PCR rounds, which together made up a slightly modified ARM-PCR procedure. Rounds one and two of PCR, each of 10 to 11 cycles, were primed with TRBV1-TRBV30 forward primers and a C-beta reverse primer. TCRdb re-derived calls from the multiplex PCR reads in MiXCR, one entry per CDR3 protein. The sample holds 90,000 to 100,000 distinct CDR3 sequences, roughly 69% seen once. Bulk tissue was left unsorted, and RNA and DNA were co-extracted from about 20-30 mg of it. Separate regions, five per tumor, were sampled.

The data were obtained in a study of tumor-infiltrating lymphocytes in primary liver carcinoma. General study findings and limits: Roughly 7.5-25% of top clones, and no more, occurred in all five tumor regions.

This chain joins TRBV6-5 and TRBJ1-1; D remains ambiguous. The TCR sequence derives from a woman between 55 and 75 years old with primary liver carcinoma and hepatitis B virus infection. Sequencing was done on a sample of liver tumor tissue from sampling region 5. This sample's subset: tumor region T5, tumor centre. The DNA of the CDR3 is TGTGCCTTCAGTCCCCTCGGAGGTGAAGCTTTCTTT. This gives the protein CAFSPLGGEAFF.